This is a list of T cell receptor beta chains from one sample in a study of cytomegalovirus exposure and HLA in healthy donors. The assay was immunoSEQ multiplex PCR, and TCRdb's table has in-frame clones only and misses some. The data contain about 130,000 clones, more than 9% of them seen just once; the ten biggest clones take up 3.5% to 5%. Sequences were obtained from PBMCs. Receptor source: a woman aged 18-35 years in good health and CMV-seropositive. CDR3s include the opening cysteine and the closing phenylalanine or tryptophan.

TRBV9,CASSVGDMAYEQYF
TRBV14,CASSQVWSWVEDEQFF
TRBV30,CAWSKTRTSGSQYNEQFF
TRBV30,CAWSRGTVNYGYTF
TRBV29-1,CSVEAGGSRSYEQYF
TRBV5-6,CASSLVARREQYF
TRBV7-9,CASSFERTSTDTQYF
TRBV30,CACGSPRDGYTF
TRBV5-1,CASSVMEATEAFF
TRBV4-2,CASSHEDRDTGELFF
TRBV6-9,CASSYRDYCKETQYF
TRBV2,CASRLAAGEWNEQFF
TRBV6-5,CASSEVRGQTEAFF
TRBV29-1,CSVISGTTGELFF
TRBV19,CASTKGASGKWEQYF
TRBV7-3,CASSLYATYEQYF
TRBV5-1,CASSLGTTSGSYEQYF
TRBV7-3,CASSAGGLDEQYF
TRBV7-9,CASSYPVTVEETQYF
TRBV7-9,CASSATGNTEAFF
TRBV28,CASSPTGNYGYTF
TRBV7-3,CASSPPTGRSGNTIYF
TRBV7-9,CASSLSGSSYEQYF
TRBV10-3,CAISESAGVGYGYTF
TRBV28,CASTWGGSSSEQYF
TRBV6-5,CASSYSPGRYEQYF
TRBV2,CASRGQGAKTEAFF
TRBV23-1,CASSRPEMNTEAFF
TRBV2,CASSEVRGYSYEQYF
TRBV15,CATSRGRGNIENEQYF
TRBV6-5,CASTPTGSTEAFF
TRBV18,CASSPPERGSNGYTF
TRBV7-8,CASSFGETARGGYTF
TRBV7-6,CASSLGGTGYYEQYF
TRBV18,CASSSPMTGPGELFF
TRBV30,CAYLGGAIEPQHF
TRBV30,CAWSIPPGDGYTF
TRBV5-6,CASSFLRGYYGYTF
TRBV18,CASSPRQGTNTGELFF
TRBV4-1,CASSQGMRYGYTF
TRBV5-4,CASSQGTGFNEKLFF
TRBV27,CASSSRLSVGRGYEQYF
TRBV7-8,CASSLDELAEQYF
TRBV4-2,CASRTGQNYGYTF
TRBV27,CASNFYGTLNTGELFF
TRBV27,CASSGQGVRETQYF
TRBV19,CASSETGENQPQHF
TRBV28,CASSLGGQRGTQYF
TRBV6-6,CASIVGRGGAEAFF
TRBV7-3,CASSLKQGDGELFF
TRBV18,CASSPRQGDGYTF
TRBV6-1,CASSEARAGGELFF
TRBV10-3,CAISPQTGEANTGELFF
TRBV4-1,CASSDLAGGSYEQYF
TRBV28,CASRLTGLGEQYF
TRBV15,CATSSPAGLLFTDTQYF
TRBV7-2,CASSRTREDTQYF